These 16 T cell receptor beta chains were sequenced from one sample in a study of T-cell memory formation after mild COVID-19. TCRdb reanalysed the 5' RACE reads using MiXCR and keeps one entry per CDR3 protein. The sample includes tens of thousands of distinct CDR3 sequences, nearly 9.5% seen only once; the top ten take approximately 12%. Sequencing was performed on PBMCs or a T cell subset sorted from them (not recorded which). The origin of the receptors is an adult woman who had mild COVID-19 (a few samples of this study predate the infection). Cell type and time point are not known.

The V and J genes are TRBV20-1 and TRBJ2-3; TRBD2 matches 9 bases. Germline CDR1 reads DFQATT; CDR2 reads SNEGSKA (reference sequence). Trimming removed 6 bases from V and 2 bases from J; junction bases left unmatched: 9. The CDR3 is made up of 15 amino acids. CDR3 DNA: TGCAGTGCACCCGGGGGGACTAGCATCACAGATACGCAGTATTTT. Translating it yields CSAPGGTSITDTQYF.

This clonotype was counted ten times or more. This rearrangement joins TRBV30 to TRBJ2-1, with 13 nucleotides matching TRBD2. J was trimmed by 6 bases and V by 3 bases; bases with no gene match: 11. Germline values: CDR1 GTSNPN, CDR2 SVGIG (reference sequence). This CDR3 contains 17 residues. The CDR3 here is CAWRTEFRTSGSNEQFF. The CDR3 DNA sequence: TGTGCCTGGAGGACCGAATTTAGGACTAGCGGGAGCAATGAGCAGTTCTTC.

Many counts were recorded for this clonotype. The chain carries TRBV20-1 and TRBJ2-7, with D maybe TRBD1 (6 bases). The V gene's germline CDR1 is DFQATT and CDR2 SNEGSKA (reference sequence). The CDR3 extends over 12 amino acids. The V gene lost 3 bases and the J gene lost 1 base, with 7 bases spanning the gap. The CDR3 nucleotides read TGCAGTGCTAGTCAGGGGTCCTACGAGCAGTACTTC. Protein: CSASQGSYEQYF.

In its sample, this clonotype was seen a few times. This sequence joins TRBV15 and TRBJ2-3, with D possibly being TRBD2 (7 bases). The V and J ends lost 7 bases and 3 bases respectively, with 20 bases between them. The CDR3 spans 16 residues. Looked up from germline, CDR1 is LNHNV and CDR2 is YYDKDF (reference sequence). CDR3 protein: CATTKLRGGGTDTQYF. The CDR3 nucleotides are TGTGCCACCACGAAACTTCGGGGAGGGGGAACAGATACGCAGTATTTT.

V is TRBV9 and J is TRBJ1-1; D is undetermined. The CDR3 extends over 12 amino acids. Looked up from germline, CDR1 is SGDLS and CDR2 is YYNGEE. V lost 7 bases and J lost 7, with 14 bases in between. This CDR3 reads CASQQMAIEAFF. The CDR3 DNA reads as TGTGCCAGCCAGCAAATGGCGATTGAAGCTTTCTTT.

V usage is TRBV7-2 and J usage is TRBJ1-2; maybe TRBD1 (5 bases). Deletions cut 3 bases from V and 8 bases from J, with 10 bases between. Germline V gives CDR1 SGHTA, CDR2 FQGNSA. The CDR3 contains 12 residues. CDR3 residues: CASSFPGLGYTF. In DNA form, the CDR3 reads TGTGCCAGCAGCTTCCCAGGGCTCGGCTACACCTTC.

The CDR3: CASSHGDRGNTIYF. The CDR3 region has the DNA TGTGCCAGCAGCCATGGGGACAGGGGAAACACCATATATTTT. The chain combines TRBV3-1 with TRBJ1-3, with TRBD1 matching 8 bases. The CDR3 runs to 14 residues. The germline gives CDR1 LGHDT, CDR2 YNNKEL (reference sequence). J lost 4 bases, V lost 3 bases, and 2 bases had no gene match.

This clonotype was counted between two and nine times. CDR3 loop: CASSPRTSGGLPETQYF. In DNA, the CDR3 is TGTGCCAGCAGCCCCCGGACTAGCGGGGGCCTCCCCGAGACCCAGTACTTC. The chain links TRBV7-6 to TRBJ2-5; the match to TRBD2 covers 13 bases. CDR3 length: 17 residues. From germline, CDR1 is SGHVS and CDR2 FNYEAQ. The J segment lost 5 bases and the V segment lost 5 bases, leaving 11 bases of the junction unmatched.

This clonotype was seen many times. This chain connects TRBV2 to TRBJ2-2, with unresolved D. The V end was cut by 4 bases, the J end by 0 bases, with 6 bases between. The length of the CDR3 is 14 residues. Germline V gene lookup returns CDR1 SNHLY and CDR2 FYNNEI. The CDR3, as DNA: TGTGCCAGCAGTGGTGGCACGAACACCGGGGAGCTGTTTTTT. Protein: CASSGGTNTGELFF.

There are a few counts of this clonotype. This chain links TRBV12-3 or TRBV12-4 with TRBJ2-1; TRBD2 is a possible D gene (5 bases). Between the trimmed V and J ends, which lost 3 bases and 2 bases, there was a span of 11 bases. The CDR3 sequence is 15 residues long. CDR3 sequence reads: CASSFRRTPYNEQFF. DNA of the CDR3: TGTGCCAGCAGTTTTCGGCGGACTCCCTACAATGAGCAGTTCTTC.

J is TRBJ2-7 and V is TRBV11-2; possible D gene TRBD2, 5 bases. The germline V and J ends were trimmed by 0 bases and 3 bases, with 12 bases remaining between them. Germline V gives CDR1 SGHAT, CDR2 FQNNGV. This CDR3 has 15 residues. CDR3 in amino acids: CASSLEGSGIYEQYF. The CDR3 region has the DNA TGTGCCAGCAGCTTAGAGGGGTCCGGGATCTACGAGCAGTACTTC.

This clonotype was counted only a few times. This chain links TRBV6-5 with TRBJ2-1; 7 nucleotides agree with TRBD2. This CDR3 has 13 amino acids. CDR1 and CDR2 (germline): MNHEY, SVGAGI. J gave up 6 bases and V 6 bases, and 5 bases lay outside the gene matches. CDR3 coding DNA: TGTGCCAGCAGGCGACTAGCCGCCAATGAGCAGTTCTTC. As protein: CASRRLAANEQFF.

This clonotype appeared a few times. This chain links TRBV6-5 with TRBJ1-5, with D possibly being TRBD1 (5 bases). Trimming took 6 bases from V and 10 from J, leaving 16 bases between them. The CDR3 is 13 residues long. Germline CDR1 MNHEY, CDR2 SVGAGI. The CDR3 loop reads CASSTGTASPQHF. The CDR3 coding sequence is TGTGCCAGCAGCACCGGGACCGCCTCCCCCCAGCATTTT.

This clonotype occurred a few times. The chain carries TRBV14 and TRBJ1-2, with TRBD1 identical over 7 bases. Trimming at V came to 0 bases and at J to 4 bases, leaving 5 bases not matched to a gene. Germline V gene sequence: CDR1 SGHDN, CDR2 FVKESK. The CDR3 runs to 15 residues. This chain's CDR3 is CASSQDRGTVYGYTF. The CDR3 DNA reads TGTGCCAGCAGCCAAGATAGGGGGACAGTCTATGGCTACACCTTC.

The rearrangement links TRBV7-2 to TRBJ1-2; D may be TRBD1 (5 bases). Germline CDR1 is SGHTA and CDR2 is FQGNSA. V was trimmed by 7 bases and J by 5 bases, leaving 14 bases between them. The CDR3 sequence is 13 residues long. As DNA, the CDR3 is TGTGCCAGCAATAACAGGTTGACTTATGGCTACACCTTC. Its protein product is CASNNRLTYGYTF.

This clonotype occurred many times. The chain recombines TRBV11-2 with TRBJ2-3; the D is unclear. The length of the CDR3 is 11 residues. Germline CDR1 SGHAT, CDR2 FQNNGV. V lost 4 bases to trimming and J lost 4 bases, with 3 bases between them. Here the CDR3 DNA reads TGTGCCAGCAGCTCGTCAGATACGCAGTATTTT. It translates to CASSSSDTQYF.